These 21 T cell receptor beta chains were all obtained from the same sample, sequenced in a study of cytomegalovirus exposure and HLA in healthy donors. The protocol was immunoSEQ multiplex PCR, while the TCRdb copy is restricted to in-frame clones and leaves out a portion. The sample contains around 400,000 clones, roughly 90% of which appear only once. The source material was PBMCs. The receptors derive from a young woman in good health and CMV-seronegative.

The chain links TRBV9 to TRBJ2-7, with 10 nucleotides matching TRBD1. J gave up 2 bases and V 3 bases, and 5 bases lay outside the gene matches. This CDR3 is built from 15 residues. CDR1 and CDR2 from the germline V gene are SGDLS and YYNGEE. The CDR3 DNA is TGTGCCAGCAGCGCGACAGGGGGCGCACCCTACGAGCAGTACTTC. This sequence encodes CASSATGGAPYEQYF.

Of note for this clone: A much larger clone sits a single nucleotide away, making a read error possible. This specimen includes other DNA sequences encoding the same CDR3. The chain uses TRBV6-4 and TRBJ1-1; TRBD1 might be the D (5 bases). The germline V gene encodes CDR1 MRHNA and CDR2 SNTAGT. The V and J ends lost 3 bases and 1 base respectively, with 6 bases between them. The CDR3 length is 13 residues. CDR3: CASSETENTEAFF. In DNA form, the CDR3 reads TGTGCCAGCAGTGAGACAGAGAACACTGAAGCTTTCTTT.

The V gene is TRBV7-9, the J gene TRBJ2-7; 8 bases align to TRBD1. This CDR3 region has 14 residues. Germline CDR1 and CDR2: SEHNR and FQNEAQ (reference sequence). V shed 8 bases, J shed 1 base, and the junction held 7 bases outside the gene matches. CDR3 nucleotides: TGTGCCAGCTCCCTCGACAGGGGTTCCTACGAGCAGTACTTC. Protein product: CASSLDRGSYEQYF.

The chain is built from TRBV5-1 and TRBJ2-2; 7 positions match TRBD1. V shed 2 bases, J shed 1 base, and the junction held 5 bases outside the gene matches. Germline CDR1 and CDR2: SGHRS and YFSETQ. CDR3 length equals 16 residues. Written as DNA, the CDR3 is TGCGCCAGCAGCTTCTTGGGGACAGAGAACACCGGGGAGCTGTTTTTT. Protein product: CASSFLGTENTGELFF. The variable domain in full, with the rest retrieved from reference TRBV5-1 and TRBJ2-2, is KAGVTQTPRYLIKTRGQQVTLSCSPISGHRSVSWYQQTPGQGLQFLFEYFSETQRNKGNFPGRFSGRQFSNSRSEMNVSTLELGDSALYLCASSFLGTENTGELFFGEGSRLTVL.

The gene calls are TRBV19 and TRBJ1-2; 7 positions agree with TRBD1. Germline lookup yields CDR1 LNHDA and CDR2 SQIVND (reference sequence). V lost 5 bases to trimming and J lost 3 bases; unmatched junction nucleotides: 6. The CDR3 is 14 residues long. The CDR3 sequence is CASSGTTGYYGYTF. The CDR3 coding sequence is TGTGCCAGTAGTGGCACGACAGGGTACTATGGCTACACCTTC.

The rearrangement uses TRBV18 and TRBJ2-1, with 7 bases fitting TRBD1. The CDR3 totals 15 residues. Germline V CDR1 and CDR2: KGHSH, LQKENI. The trim removed 3 bases at V and 5 bases at J, leaving 7 bases unmatched. The CDR3 protein is CASSPTQGWDNEQFF. The DNA of the CDR3 is TGTGCCAGCTCACCCACACAGGGGTGGGACAATGAGCAGTTCTTC.

The chain has TRBV5-4 and TRBJ2-2; no reliable D call. The CDR3 consists of 15 residues. Per the germline V gene, CDR1 is SGHNT and CDR2 is YYREEE (reference sequence). V lost 0 bases, J lost 6 bases, and 12 bases lay in between. This CDR3 reads CASSLVVTVPGELFF. CDR3 DNA: TGTGCCAGCAGCTTGGTAGTCACAGTGCCCGGGGAGCTGTTTTTT.

This clone was counted a single time. The chain has TRBV6-5 and TRBJ2-7, with 7 bases lining up with TRBD1. The CDR3 consists of 15 residues. V lost 5 bases, J lost 2 bases, and 9 bases stayed unmatched. Per the germline V gene, CDR1 is MNHEY and CDR2 is SVGAGI. The CDR3 sequence is CASSVQQGHPYEQYF. The CDR3 DNA sequence: TGTGCCAGCAGTGTACAACAGGGGCACCCCTACGAGCAGTACTTC.

This clone was picked up one time. The rearrangement uses TRBV7-3 and TRBJ2-1; 9 bases match TRBD2. The CDR3 is 17 amino acids. Looked up from germline, CDR1 is SGHTA and CDR2 is FQGTGA. Trimming at V came to 1 base and at J to 2 bases, leaving 6 bases not matched to a gene. As DNA, the CDR3 is TGTGCCAGCAGCTTAATTGGGGCTAGCGGGGCCTACAATGAGCAGTTCTTC. It codes for CASSLIGASGAYNEQFF.

The V and J genes are TRBV6-1 and TRBJ1-1; D unresolved. CDR1 MNHNS and CDR2 SASEGT come from the germline V gene. The CDR3 extends over 11 amino acids. Trimming took off 2 bases at V and 11 bases at J, with 9 bases between the two ends. The CDR3 spells CASSEWYGAFF. Here the CDR3 DNA reads TGTGCCAGCAGTGAATGGTACGGGGCTTTCTTT.

V is TRBV2 and J is TRBJ1-5, with TRBD1 identical over 7 bases. J was trimmed by 2 bases and V by 7 bases; bases with no gene match: 8. This CDR3 spans 15 amino acids. Germline V lookup: CDR1 SNHLY, CDR2 FYNNEI. CDR3: CASTPGTAGNQPQHF. The CDR3 nucleotides are TGTGCCAGCACCCCAGGGACAGCCGGCAATCAGCCCCAGCATTTT.

This chain links TRBV2 with TRBJ1-5, with D maybe TRBD1 (5 bases). The V gene's germline CDR1 is SNHLY and CDR2 FYNNEI. The CDR3 runs to 18 residues. V was pared by 0 bases and J by 0 bases, with 15 bases between. The CDR3 spells CASSEALSGWGSNQPQHF. The CDR3, as DNA: TGTGCCAGCAGTGAAGCGCTTTCAGGGTGGGGTAGCAATCAGCCCCAGCATTTT.

V is TRBV6-5 and J is TRBJ1-1; D might be TRBD1 (5 bases). Germline CDR1 and CDR2: MNHEY and SVGAGI. V was pared by 6 bases and J by 0 bases, with 11 bases between. This CDR3 is 14 amino acids long. CDR3 amino acids: CASRTSTVNTEAFF. The CDR3 coding sequence is TGTGCCAGCAGGACCTCGACAGTGAACACTGAAGCTTTCTTT.

V is TRBV27 and J is TRBJ2-7; 12 bases are a match to TRBD1. CDR3 size: 15 residues. Germline CDR1 and CDR2: MNHEY and SMNVEV (reference sequence). V shed 7 bases, J shed 5 bases, and the junction held 9 bases outside the gene matches. CDR3 region: CASMAPGTGGNEQYF. The CDR3 DNA reads as TGTGCCAGCATGGCCCCCGGGACAGGGGGCAACGAGCAGTACTTC.

The chain couples TRBV27 to TRBJ1-4; TRBD1 might be the D (6 bases). V lost 5 bases, J lost 4 bases, and 11 bases lay in between. This CDR3 has 14 residues. CDR1 and CDR2 (germline): MNHEY, SMNVEV (reference sequence). CDR3: CASSLLDSNEKLFF. The CDR3, as DNA: TGTGCCAGCAGTCTCCTGGACAGTAATGAAAAACTGTTTTTT.

The chain has TRBV6-1 and TRBJ2-7; D ambiguous. V dropped 4 bases and J dropped 1 base, with 8 bases sitting between them. The CDR3 spans 13 residues. The germline CDR1 and CDR2 sequences are MNHNS and SASEGT. The CDR3 DNA follows: TGTGCCAGCAGTGCCACACGATCCTACGAGCAGTACTTC. Protein product: CASSATRSYEQYF.

This chain's CDR3 is CATSGFPYEAFF. The CDR3, as DNA: TGTGCCACCTCGGGTTTCCCATATGAAGCTTTCTTT. The rearrangement joins TRBV6-5 to TRBJ1-1; D is ambiguous. V was pared by 10 bases and J by 7 bases, with 16 bases between. Germline CDR1 is MNHEY and CDR2 is SVGAGI. This CDR3 has 12 residues.

The V call is TRBV28, the J call TRBJ2-1; the D gene is possibly TRBD1 (6 bases). The length of the CDR3 is 15 residues. Trimming took off 2 bases at V and 3 bases at J, with 11 bases between the two ends. CDR1 is MDHEN, CDR2 SYDVKM, per germline. The CDR3 sequence is CASSLTGTYYNEQFF. In nucleotides, the CDR3 is TGTGCCAGCAGTTTAACTGGGACATACTACAATGAGCAGTTCTTC.

The chain couples TRBV5-1 to TRBJ2-6; a possible D gene is TRBD1 (5 bases). CDR1 is SGHRS, CDR2 YFSETQ, per germline. The CDR3 length is 15 residues. V was trimmed by 2 bases and J by 0 bases, leaving 6 bases between them. In nucleotides, the CDR3 is TGCGCCAGCAGCTTAGACAGCTCTGGGGCCAACGTCCTGACTTTC. Residues: CASSLDSSGANVLTF.

V and J are TRBV5-1 and TRBJ2-5; 10 bases map to TRBD1. This CDR3 is 16 amino acids long. In germline, CDR1 is SGHRS, CDR2 YFSETQ. Trimming at V came to 0 bases and at J to 5 bases, leaving 7 bases not matched to a gene. CDR3 in DNA: TGCGCCAGCAGCTTGGACCGGACAGGGGGGTCTGAGACCCAGTACTTC. Translated, it gives CASSLDRTGGSETQYF.

J is TRBJ2-1 and V is TRBV9, with 12 bases that match TRBD2. The junction had 4 bases not matched to a gene; V was cut back by 0 bases and J by 6 bases. Germline CDR1 SGDLS, CDR2 YYNGEE. The length of the CDR3 is 16 residues. CDR3 sequence (DNA): TGTGCCAGCAGCGTAGGGACTAGCGGGAATGTCAATGAGCAGTTCTTC. This gives the protein CASSVGTSGNVNEQFF.